These 28 T cell receptor beta chains were sequenced from one sample in a study of beta chain features in type 1 diabetes. As every portion of the isolated RNA was reverse transcribed, the sequencing read expressed TCRB transcripts. The repertoire was sequenced with immunoSEQ multiplex PCR; TCRdb's copy has only in-frame clones and lacks some. The table shows 300,000 to 400,000 clones, with approximately 10% occurring only once. The specimen sequenced was naive CD4+ T cells from blood. The receptor source for this set is a woman under 40 in good health.

This clone was seen a few times. The J gene is TRBJ2-4, the V gene TRBV6-5; 8 bases are shared with TRBD1. The V and J ends lost 3 bases and 7 bases, in that order; junction bases with no gene match: 5. CDR1 is MNHEY and CDR2 is SVGAGI in the germline V gene. CDR3 length: 14 amino acids. For the CDR3, the DNA is TGTGCCAGCAGTTATTCGGGACAGGCTAACATTCAGTACTTC. It translates to CASSYSGQANIQYF.

J is TRBJ2-3 and V is TRBV5-4; D gene ambiguous. The V and J ends lost 4 bases and 1 base respectively, with 7 bases between them. The CDR3 is made up of 13 amino acids. Germline values: CDR1 SGHNT, CDR2 YYREEE (reference sequence). The CDR3 region is CASSEQGTDTQYF. DNA of the CDR3: TGTGCCAGCAGCGAGCAGGGCACAGATACGCAGTATTTT.

This chain joins TRBV28 and TRBJ2-3; the D is unclear. The CDR3 runs to 16 residues. V lost 5 bases, J lost 2 bases, and 17 bases lay in between. The germline gives CDR1 MDHEN, CDR2 SYDVKM. The CDR3 region has the DNA TGTGCCAGCAGTCCCCCGGTGTCTTACTTCACAGATACGCAGTATTTT. Residues: CASSPPVSYFTDTQYF.

The chain is built from TRBV11-2 and TRBJ2-5; D is unclear. The V and J ends lost 2 bases and 0 bases respectively, with 7 bases between them. The CDR3 consists of 14 residues. The V gene's germline CDR1 is SGHAT and CDR2 FQNNGV. CDR3 DNA sequence: TGTGCCAGCAGCTTATTGCGCGACCAAGAGACCCAGTACTTC. Encoded protein: CASSLLRDQETQYF.

The V call is TRBV7-8, the J call TRBJ2-1; D is possibly TRBD2 (5 bases). The CDR3 contains 11 residues. Trimming removed 6 bases at V and 15 bases at J, with 15 bases between. Germline V gene data show CDR1 as SGHVS and CDR2 as FQNEAQ. DNA for the CDR3: TGTGCCAGCAGTTCTAGCTCTTCATGGTTCTTC. Amino acid sequence: CASSSSSSWFF.

This clone was observed a few times. The chain is built from TRBV27 and TRBJ2-5; 12 bases match TRBD2. Looked up from germline, CDR1 is MNHEY and CDR2 is SMNVEV (reference sequence). This CDR3 has 17 residues. Losses at the gene ends were 6 bases for V and 2 bases for J; bases not matched to a gene: 10. In nucleotides, the CDR3 is TGTGCCAGCAGCTTAGTGGGACTAGCGGGCAATCAAGAGACCCAGTACTTC. Protein product: CASSLVGLAGNQETQYF.

This clone was counted a few times. The gene calls are TRBV9 and TRBJ2-1; 9 nucleotides align to TRBD1. The CDR3 sequence is 15 residues long. Trimming removed 3 bases from V and 2 bases from J; junction bases left unmatched: 3. In germline, CDR1 is SGDLS, CDR2 YYNGEE. The CDR3 region is CASSADRGPYNEQFF. As DNA, the CDR3 is TGTGCCAGCAGCGCGGACAGGGGCCCCTACAATGAGCAGTTCTTC.

This clone was counted a few times. One end of the junction fails to match germline, which may point to a read error. This chain uses TRBV4-2 with TRBJ2-2; 9 nucleotides match TRBD1. Germline V gene sequence: CDR1 LGHNA, CDR2 YNFKEQ. The CDR3 extends over 17 amino acids. The CDR3, as DNA: TGTGCCAGCCGCCAAATTCCGGGACAGGGGAACACCGGGGAGCTGTTTTTT. Residues: CASRQIPGQGNTGELFF.

V is TRBV28 and J is TRBJ1-5; 7 bases line up with TRBD1. This CDR3 has 14 residues. CDR1 MDHEN and CDR2 SYDVKM come from the germline V gene. Germline trimming cut 6 bases from V and 4 bases from J; bases unmatched to any gene: 6. CDR3 nucleotide sequence: TGTGCCAGCAGCCCAGGGGGGAAAAATCAGCCCCAGCATTTT. Translating it yields CASSPGGKNQPQHF.

This clone was observed a handful of times. The rearrangement uses TRBV30 and TRBJ1-2; D may be TRBD1 (6 bases). Germline V CDR1 and CDR2: GTSNPN, SVGIG (reference sequence). The germline V and J ends were trimmed by 2 bases and 8 bases, with 15 bases remaining between them. The CDR3 loop spans 13 amino acids. The CDR3 is CAWSQSAGAGYTF. For the CDR3, the DNA is TGTGCCTGGAGTCAATCAGCAGGGGCCGGCTACACCTTC.

V and J are TRBV15 and TRBJ2-7, with D possibly TRBD2 on 7 matching bases. The CDR3 totals 16 residues. Trimming took 1 base from V and 7 from J, leaving 20 bases between them. Germline V gene lookup returns CDR1 LNHNV and CDR2 YYDKDF (reference sequence). CDR3 in DNA: TGTGCCACCAGCAGAGCTCCGGGGGGCGAGGTGGGAGAGCAGTACTTC. Its protein product is CATSRAPGGEVGEQYF.

The V call is TRBV4-1, the J call TRBJ2-1; 12 bases agree with TRBD1. This CDR3 has 16 amino acids. V dropped 1 base and J dropped 4; count of bases not matched to a gene: 2. Germline assignment: CDR1 MGHRA and CDR2 YSYEKL. The CDR3 DNA sequence: TGCGCCAGCAGCCAAGCGGGACAGGGGGCTTACAATGAGCAGTTCTTC. Encoded protein: CASSQAGQGAYNEQFF.

The chain links TRBV7-8 to TRBJ2-3, with a weak D call TRBD2 (6 bases). The V and J ends lost 3 bases and 5 bases respectively, with 9 bases between them. CDR1 and CDR2 (germline): SGHVS, FQNEAQ. The CDR3 runs to 13 residues. The CDR3 DNA reads as TGTGCCAGCAGCTTGACTAGTAAAGATACGCAGTATTTT. Translating it yields CASSLTSKDTQYF.

Details on this clone: At one end, the junction sequence differs from germline, possibly due to a read error. V usage is TRBV18 and J usage is TRBJ2-5; 7 bases match TRBD2. The CDR3 totals 14 residues. Looked up from germline, CDR1 is KGHSH and CDR2 is LQKENI. The chain's CDR3 is CASSPPSGQETQYF. CDR3 nucleotide sequence: TGTGCCAGCTCCCCACCTAGCGGTCAAGAGACCCAGTACTTC.

This clone was counted only a few times. This chain uses TRBV7-3 with TRBJ2-4, with 11 bases matching TRBD2. CDR3 length equals 14 residues. Per germline, CDR1 SGHTA and CDR2 FQGTGA. The junction had 2 bases not matched to a gene; V was cut back by 4 bases and J by 6 bases. The CDR3 loop is CASSSGTSGNIQYF. CDR3 bases: TGTGCCAGCAGCTCCGGGACTAGCGGAAACATTCAGTACTTC. The complete variable domain, with remaining parts taken from reference TRBV7-3 and TRBJ2-4, reads GAGVSQTPSNKVTEKGKYVELRCDPISGHTALYWYRQSLGQGPEFLIYFQGTGAADDSGLPNDRFFAVRPEGSVSTLKIQRTERGDSAVYLCASSSGTSGNIQYFGAGTRLSVL.

The table lists this clone with a few counts. The rearrangement uses TRBV18 and TRBJ1-4, with TRBD1 as a possible D gene (5 bases). From germline, CDR1 is KGHSH and CDR2 LQKENI. The CDR3 spans 15 residues. With 4 bases removed from V and 0 bases from J, the gap between germline ends came to 9 bases. The CDR3 reads CASSRPGPTNEKLFF. As DNA, the CDR3 is TGTGCCAGCTCACGTCCAGGGCCAACTAATGAAAAACTGTTTTTT. The full variable domain, in which reference TRBV18 and TRBJ1-4 provide the parts outside the CDR3, is NAGVMQNPRHLVRRRGQEARLRCSPMKGHSHVYWYRQLPEEGLKFMVYLQKENIIDESGMPKERFSAEFPKEGPSILRIQQVVRGDSAAYFCASSRPGPTNEKLFFGSGTQLSVL.

This chain joins TRBV27 and TRBJ2-3; possible D gene TRBD2, 6 bases. This CDR3 has 14 residues. Per the germline V gene, CDR1 is MNHEY and CDR2 is SMNVEV (reference sequence). The V gene lost 5 bases and the J gene lost 1 base, with 10 bases spanning the gap. DNA for the CDR3: TGTGCCAGCAGTAACTGGGGGGGCACAGATACGCAGTATTTT. Residues: CASSNWGGTDTQYF.

The rearrangement uses TRBV6-6 and TRBJ2-3, with D perhaps TRBD2 (5 bases). The CDR3 spans 15 residues. Trimming took off 5 bases at V and 2 bases at J, with 14 bases between the two ends. From germline, CDR1 is MNHNY and CDR2 SVGAGI (reference sequence). For the CDR3, the DNA is TGTGCCAGCAGTCGAGACGGAGGATACACAGATACGCAGTATTTT. Its protein is CASSRDGGYTDTQYF.

This clone showed up just a few times. The chain links TRBV5-1 to TRBJ2-1; the match to TRBD2 covers 15 bases. CDR1 SGHRS and CDR2 YFSETQ come from the germline V gene. Trimming at V came to 3 bases and at J to 1 base, leaving 5 bases not matched to a gene. This CDR3 has 18 residues. The CDR3 here is CASSWGLAGGRSYNEQFF. DNA of the CDR3: TGCGCCAGCAGCTGGGGACTAGCGGGAGGTCGGTCCTACAATGAGCAGTTCTTC.

The chain recombines TRBV21-1 with TRBJ2-2; the table assigns TRBD2, which was not confirmed against the DNA. TRBV21-1 is a pseudogene. This CDR3 is 16 amino acids long. CDR3 residues: CASSKGGLAKGGELFF. The CDR3, as DNA: TGTGCCAGCAGCAAAGGGGGACTAGCAAAGGGCGGGGAGCTGTTTTTT.

The chain joins TRBV11-3 to TRBJ2-7, with 7 positions matching TRBD1. CDR1 is SGHNT and CDR2 is YENEEA in the germline V gene. V dropped 5 bases and J dropped 3; count of bases not matched to a gene: 10. The CDR3 consists of 15 residues. The CDR3 region is CASSSRLGQSYEQYF. The DNA for the CDR3 is TGTGCCAGCAGCAGCCGACTGGGACAGAGCTACGAGCAGTACTTC.

This clone showed up just a few times. The chain links TRBV7-2 to TRBJ1-1; a possible D gene is TRBD1 (5 bases). V lost 6 bases and J 4 bases, leaving 15 bases between the germline ends. The CDR3 extends over 14 amino acids. Germline CDR1 and CDR2: SGHTA and FQGNSA. CDR3 region: CASRHKGRSTEAFF. The CDR3 bases are TGTGCCAGCAGGCACAAGGGGAGGAGCACTGAAGCTTTCTTT.

This chain uses TRBV2 with TRBJ2-2, with a weak D call TRBD2 (6 bases). Trimming cost V 5 bases and J 5 bases, with 15 bases left between them. Germline V gene sequence: CDR1 SNHLY, CDR2 FYNNEI. The CDR3 runs to 15 residues. The chain's CDR3 is CASSRTDRGTGELFF. The CDR3 coding sequence is TGTGCCAGCAGTAGGACTGACCGGGGGACCGGGGAGCTGTTTTTT.

Points on this clone: The junction shows a germline mismatch at one end, possibly a read error. The V and J genes are TRBV7-2 and TRBJ2-7, with 8 nucleotides matching TRBD1. This CDR3 contains 14 residues. Looked up from germline, CDR1 is SGHTA and CDR2 is FQGNSA. CDR3 sequence (DNA): TGTGCCAGCAGCGAATGGACAGGGTCCTCCGAGCAGTACTTC. Amino acids: CASSEWTGSSEQYF.

The V gene is TRBV7-9, the J gene TRBJ2-7; 7 bases line up with TRBD1. This CDR3 region has 14 residues. After removal of 4 bases from V and 3 bases from J, the junction contained 6 bases not matched to a gene. The germline CDR1 and CDR2 sequences are SEHNR and FQNEAQ (reference sequence). Here the CDR3 reads CASSSTTGDYEQYF. The CDR3 DNA is TGTGCCAGCAGCTCTACTACAGGGGACTACGAGCAGTACTTC.

In this sample, this clone turned up a few times. The CDR3 DNA sequence: TGTGCCAGCAGGAACACAGGGGAAGGGTCTGGCTACACCTTC. Translated, it gives CASRNTGEGSGYTF. J is TRBJ1-2 and V is TRBV6-6; 7 bases map to TRBD1. This CDR3 has 14 residues. Germline V gives CDR1 MNHNY, CDR2 SVGAGI (reference sequence). The V gene end was trimmed by 6 bases and the J gene end by 7 bases; junction bases not matched to a gene: 11.

This clone occurred a few times. The rearrangement uses TRBV6-1 and TRBJ2-7, with D possibly TRBD1 on 6 matching bases. This CDR3 has 14 residues. The V and J ends lost 3 bases and 2 bases respectively, with 11 bases between them. Germline V gene data show CDR1 as MNHNS and CDR2 as SASEGT. The CDR3 nucleotides read TGTGCCAGCAGTGAGGGCAGGGGCGCCTACGAGCAGTACTTC. Its translation: CASSEGRGAYEQYF.

V usage is TRBV30 and J usage is TRBJ1-5; possibly TRBD1 for D (6 bases). This CDR3 spans 16 amino acids. Looked up from germline, CDR1 is GTSNPN and CDR2 is SVGIG (reference sequence). Between the trimmed V and J ends, which lost 1 base and 1 base, there was a span of 14 bases. CDR3 amino acids: CAWSAGAGGSNQPQHF. The CDR3 DNA follows: TGTGCCTGGAGTGCAGGGGCGGGCGGGAGCAATCAGCCCCAGCATTTT.